The sequence of this T cell receptor (beta chain) was determined in a study of blood T cells in healthy people across ages. Study background: Capture via template switching afforded approximately one barcoded beta molecule per two T cells.

The sample providers were healthy Caucasian people from Russia, aged roughly 6 to 100. They isolated at least 6 million PBMCs from each sample. A J-beta primer mix and a sample-barcoded 5' primer were used in a second PCR of roughly 6 to 11 cycles. Via MiXCR, TCRdb re-called the 5' RACE reads, giving one row per CDR3 protein. This sample has about 640,000 distinct CDR3 sequences, with approximately 59% found just once. This TCR was recovered from a man aged 55 to 70 in good health. The sample consisted of blood.

Here the CDR3 reads CAIGSQGRETQYF. Here the CDR3 DNA reads TGTGCCATCGGCTCACAGGGGAGGGAGACCCAGTACTTC. The V and J genes are TRBV10-3 and TRBJ2-5, with TRBD1 as a possible D gene (7 bases). The CDR3 covers 13 residues. V lost 8 bases to trimming and J lost 5 bases, with 15 bases between them. Per germline, CDR1 ENHRY and CDR2 SYGVKD.